Listed below are T cell receptor beta chains from one sample, sequenced in a study of cytomegalovirus exposure and HLA in healthy donors. The table came from immunoSEQ multiplex PCR; TCRdb's copy has only in-frame clones and leaves some out. The sample lists roughly 230,000 clones, roughly 81% occurring once. Sequencing was performed on PBMCs. These receptor sequences come from a girl aged 2-10 years in good health and CMV-seronegative. Each CDR3 is given with its conserved first and last residue. D genes are given only for firm matches. Clone size is shown for a subset of rows, as once, few, many or a class of expanded clone.

D gene	J gene	clone size	V gene	CDR3 DNA	CDR3 protein
-	TRBJ2-2	-	TRBV5-1	TGCGCCAGCAGCCCGGACGTTCGGACTAACACCGGGGAGCTGTTTTTT	CASSPDVRTNTGELFF
TRBD1	TRBJ1-1	-	TRBV10-2	TGCGCCAGCAGTGAGTTGACAGGGGGCCTGATGAACACTGAAGCTTTCTTT	CASSELTGGLMNTEAFF
-	TRBJ1-1	-	TRBV5-8	TGTGCCAGCAGCTTAAGATCAACAGGACGGTACACTGAAGCTTTCTTT	CASSLRSTGRYTEAFF
-	TRBJ2-1	-	TRBV11-3	TGTGCCAGCTCCCTAGAGATGCAGAATGAGCAGTTCTTC	CASSLEMQNEQFF
TRBD2	TRBJ2-7	-	TRBV4-1	TGCGCCAGCAGCCGACTAGCGGGGCTCTACGAGCAGTACTTC	CASSRLAGLYEQYF
-	TRBJ2-7	once	TRBV7-9	TGTTCCAGCAGCTCCCAGCAGAGGTGGTACGAGCAGTACTTC	CSSSSQQRWYEQYF
-	TRBJ1-3	-	TRBV18	TGTGCCAGCTCACCACCGATCGGACAGTTCGACCGGCGGGGAAACACCATATATTTT	CASSPPIGQFDRRGNTIYF
-	TRBJ1-5	-	TRBV30	TGTGCCTGGAGTGGGGGGCCTCATCAGCCCCAGCATTTT	CAWSGGPHQPQHF
-	TRBJ1-4	-	TRBV6-5	TGTGCCAGCAGGAATAGACGGGCAACTAATGAAAAACTGTTTTTT	CASRNRRATNEKLFF
TRBD1	TRBJ1-2	-	TRBV29-1	TGCAGCGCCAGGGGGCTCTATGGCTACACCTTC	CSARGLYGYTF
-	TRBJ1-5	-	TRBV2	TGTGCCAGCAGTGAAGCGTTTAGTGGTGGGCCGCCTTTCCGACCCCAGCATTTT	CASSEAFSGGPPFRPQHF
-	TRBJ1-5	once	TRBV19	TGTGCCAGTAGTATGCCCAGCGTATTTAGCAATCAGCCCCAGCATTTT	CASSMPSVFSNQPQHF
TRBD1	TRBJ2-2	-	TRBV6-1	TGTGCCAGCAGCCAAGGGGGCCCCGGGGAGCTGTTTTTT	CASSQGGPGELFF
-	TRBJ2-6	-	TRBV19	TGTGCCAGTAGTAGGGGCGTAATAGCGGACTCTGGGGCCAACGTCCTGACTTTC	CASSRGVIADSGANVLTF
-	TRBJ1-1	-	TRBV29-1	TGCAGCGTTGCTCCGGACAGCATAAACACTGAAGCTTTCTTT	CSVAPDSINTEAFF
-	TRBJ1-2	-	TRBV10-2	TGCGCCGGTATGGCGGGGAAAGGCGGCTACACCTTC	CAGMAGKGGYTF
TRBD1	TRBJ2-1	-	TRBV5-6	TGTGCCAGCGACAGGGATCCCTCCCGCTCCTACAATGAGCAGTTCTTC	CASDRDPSRSYNEQFF
TRBD2	TRBJ2-2	-	TRBV10-3	TGTGCCATCCAATCTAGCGGCTCGAACACCGGGGAGCTGTTTTTT	CAIQSSGSNTGELFF
-	TRBJ1-4	-	TRBV2	TGTGCCAGCAGTATACCTTACAGGATGGCGGATGAAAAACTGTTTTTT	CASSIPYRMADEKLFF
-	TRBJ2-3	-	TRBV4-2	TGTGCCAGCAGCCCTCAGCCGGGGACAGATACGCAGTATTTT	CASSPQPGTDTQYF
TRBD1	TRBJ1-2	-	TRBV7-9	TGTGCCAGCAGCCAAGGGACAGGGGTTAACTATGGCTACACCTTC	CASSQGTGVNYGYTF
TRBD1	TRBJ2-7	-	TRBV10-3	TGTGCCATCAGTGCCGGGACAGGGGACGAGCAGTACTTC	CAISAGTGDEQYF
-	TRBJ1-1	-	TRBV11-2	TGTGCCAGCACCTTCGTGGGGGGGGAACTAATCACTGAAGCTTTCTTT	CASTFVGGELITEAFF
TRBD2	TRBJ2-3	-	TRBV10-3	TGTGCCATCAGTGAGTCTGCTAGCGGTAGCACAGATACGCAGTATTTT	CAISESASGSTDTQYF
-	TRBJ2-7	-	TRBV7-9	TGTGCCAGCAGCTCCACTACTAGCCTCCCCGACGAGCAGTACTTC	CASSSTTSLPDEQYF
TRBD1	TRBJ1-1	-	TRBV7-9	TGTGCCAGCAGCGCCGGACAGGGTTGGGAGACTGAAGCTTTCTTT	CASSAGQGWETEAFF
TRBD1	TRBJ1-2	-	TRBV6-5	TGTGCCAGCAGTTACGCAGGGACAGCCTATGGCTACACCTTC	CASSYAGTAYGYTF
-	TRBJ2-7	-	TRBV12-5	TGTGCTAGTGGTTTGGGATCCAAGGACCTAGTCGGGGAAGTATACGAGCAGTACTTC	CASGLGSKDLVGEVYEQYF
TRBD1	TRBJ1-5	-	TRBV6-1	TGTGCCAGCAGCCACCCAGGGGGCTCTCAGCCCCAGCATTTT	CASSHPGGSQPQHF
-	TRBJ1-1	-	TRBV25-1	TGTGCCAGCGGGCCGACAGGACCGATGAACACTGAAGCTTTCTTT	CASGPTGPMNTEAFF
-	TRBJ1-3	-	TRBV7-3	TGTGCCAGCAGCCGACGGCCTCTAGCAACAAACACCATATATTTT	CASSRRPLATNTIYF
TRBD2	TRBJ2-3	-	TRBV19	TGTGCCAGTAGTTTAAAAGCTAGCGGGGGGGCCCCAGATACGCAGTATTTT	CASSLKASGGAPDTQYF